This TCR beta chain was recorded in a study of blood T cells in healthy people across ages (dated by TCRdb to about 2015). Notes on the research overall: In model experiments, roughly one uniquely barcoded TCR beta cDNA molecule per two T cells was captured by template switching. The donors were divided into four age groups: young (average approximately 17 years), middle-aged (about 39), aged (roughly 66) and long-lived (approximately 74). To track age-related changes in TCR beta repertoire diversity, the study relied on deep sequencing normalized with unique cDNA molecular identifiers. To avoid experimental bias, donors of different ages were randomly spread across the sequencing lanes. The study analyzed two additional independent replicas of 1 million unique cDNA reads from the same blood draw for two donors, one aged 18 to 29 and one aged 80 or older. Here is what the overall study found, with its caveats: There was a strong correlation between observed TCR beta diversity and the percentage of naive T cells measured by flow cytometry. Observed TCR beta diversity per million T cells fell roughly linearly with age, and a significant reduction was already apparent by age around 40. Estimates of total diversity based on one million sequenced T cells were regarded as lower bounds and as underestimates. Since profiling was done on bulk unsorted PBMCs, naive and antigen-experienced compartments could not be conclusively compared. The long-lived group showed more naive CD4+ T cells, fewer expanded clones and increased TCR diversity than the aged group, suggesting age selection. Donor CMV infection status was unknown, potentially confounding age-related changes in expanded clonotypes.

A note on this clonotype: No cognate antigen has been identified for it. A read error may produce the germline difference seen at one junction end.

Taken from cysteine to phenylalanine, the CDR3 has 16 residues. Only CDR3 DNA remains: 48 bases, in frame from the first base. Systemically healthy Caucasian individuals from Russia, 35 to 40 in total and aged about 6 to 90 years, were included as donors. Around 9.8 milliliters of peripheral blood were collected from each donor into EDTA-treated Vacutainer tubes. Ficoll-Paque density-gradient centrifugation was used to isolate PBMCs, with at least 6 million per sample. Trizol reagent was used to extract total RNA from PBMCs, with at least 5.5 micrograms per sample. The percentages of naive CD45RAhigh/CD27high T cells were determined by flow cytometry on a PBMC aliquot from every donor. The protocol used for the library was 5' RACE. The listed sequencing device is Illumina HiSeq 2500. A second roughly 7 to 11 cycle PCR used a sample-barcoded 5' primer and a J-beta primer mix. A unique molecular identifier was introduced onto each TCR beta cDNA molecule by a template-switch 5' adaptor carrying 12 random nucleotides. At least 2.5 million CDR3-containing paired-end reads were obtained from each sample. First-strand cDNA was synthesized from all RNA with the Mint cDNA synthesis kit, primed by a TRBC-specific oligonucleotide. All cDNA was treated with uracil-DNA glycosylase and then went through a first 18-cycle PCR with the universal primers M1SS and BC2_uni_R. The authors' pipeline ran thus. For normalization, 1 million high-quality reads, each with a distinct molecular identifier, were randomly selected from each sample. Reads sharing molecular identifiers were discarded rather than binned into consensus sequences. CDR3 identification, clonotype clustering and error correction used MiTCR with a Q25 quality threshold and the strictest error-elimination algorithm. A nonparametric unseen species model with Euler transformation was used to estimate a lower bound on total TCR beta diversity. TCRdb took the public reads, trimmed them with fastp at Q25, ran MiXCR for clone calling and kept in-frame beta chains. Merged by CDR3 protein, the rows form single entries marked with the most common genes and DNA. The V and J calls were not made by the authors but by TCRdb's processing. The sample contains more than 1 million distinct CDR3 sequences, more than 35% of them found a single time. About 19% of the sample comes from the top ten.

The V and J genes are TRBV12-3 or TRBV12-4 and TRBJ2-1; TRBD1 aligns with 11 central bases. This receptor was identified in a woman in her sixties or seventies in good health. The sample comprised blood. The DNA sequence is as follows: TGTGCCAGCAGTTCATCCGGGACAGGGGGTTACAATGAGCGGTTCTTC. Translation gives CASSSSGTGGYNERFF.